This T cell receptor (beta chain) was sequenced during a study of T-cell memory formation after mild COVID-19. Study information: TCR clustering was largely donor specific.

After 5'RACE with constant-segment primers, TCR alpha and TCR beta cDNA libraries carrying sample barcodes and UMIs were obtained. TCRdb reprocessed the 5' RACE reads via MiXCR and lists one record per CDR3 protein. Among 150,000 to 200,000 distinct CDR3 sequences, over 20% were seen once, and the ten largest hold roughly 24%. This clonotype was observed a few times. Antigen unknown. Study conclusions and caveats: Researchers found some responding clones in pre-infection memory, a sign that cross-reactive memory joined. Of the contracting clones, CD4+ ones lay mainly in CM and EM, and CD8+ ones in EMRA.

Germline V gene lookup returns CDR1 SEHNR and CDR2 FQNEAQ (reference sequence). The CDR3 extends over 18 amino acids. J gave up 2 bases and V 0 bases, and 12 bases lay outside the gene matches. This chain uses TRBV7-9 with TRBJ2-7, with TRBD2 matching 8 bases. The sequence was collected from an adult woman who had mild COVID-19 (a few samples of this study predate the infection). Cell type and time point are not known. The source material was PBMCs or a T cell subset sorted from them (not recorded which). The CDR3 reads CASSLAPSGPWVTYEQYF. As DNA, the CDR3 is TGTGCCAGCAGCTTAGCGCCTAGCGGGCCCTGGGTCACCTACGAGCAGTACTTC.